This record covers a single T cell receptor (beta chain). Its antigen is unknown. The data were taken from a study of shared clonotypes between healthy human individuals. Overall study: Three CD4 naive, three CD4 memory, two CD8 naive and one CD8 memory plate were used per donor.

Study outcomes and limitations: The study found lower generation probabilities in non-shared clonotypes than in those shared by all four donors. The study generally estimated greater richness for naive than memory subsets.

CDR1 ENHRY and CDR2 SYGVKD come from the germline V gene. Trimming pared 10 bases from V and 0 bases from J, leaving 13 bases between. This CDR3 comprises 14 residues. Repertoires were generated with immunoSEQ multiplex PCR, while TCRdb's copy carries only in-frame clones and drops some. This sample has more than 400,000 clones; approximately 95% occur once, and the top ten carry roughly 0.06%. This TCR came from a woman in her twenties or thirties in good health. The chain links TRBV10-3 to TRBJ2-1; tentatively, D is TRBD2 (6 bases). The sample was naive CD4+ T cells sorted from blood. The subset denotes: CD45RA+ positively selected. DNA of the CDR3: TGTGCCACCGGACTATCTAGCTCCTACAATGAGCAGTTCTTC. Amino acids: CATGLSSSYNEQFF.